One sample yielded the 28 T cell receptor beta chains listed below, sequenced in a study of T-cell memory formation after mild COVID-19. Using its own MiXCR run on the 5' RACE reads, TCRdb lists one record per CDR3 protein. Counted here are roughly 450,000 distinct CDR3 sequences, about 20% occurring once; the ten biggest clones make up 9% to 15%. Sequenced input: PBMCs or a T cell subset sorted from them (not recorded which). These receptors were collected from an adult woman who had mild COVID-19 (a few samples of this study predate the infection). Cell type and time point are not known.

The chain uses TRBV7-2 and TRBJ2-2, with D unresolved. The CDR3 spans 15 residues. Trimming removed 2 bases from V and 5 bases from J, with 12 bases in between. Germline CDR1 is SGHTA and CDR2 is FQGNSA. The CDR3 spells CASSLSPSWTGELFF. As DNA, the CDR3 is TGTGCCAGCAGCTTAAGCCCCTCATGGACCGGGGAGCTGTTTTTT.

There are a few counts of this clonotype. The rearrangement uses TRBV19 and TRBJ1-1, with unresolved D. Trimming removed 5 bases from V and 4 bases from J, with 5 bases in between. The CDR3 extends over 11 amino acids. CDR1 and CDR2 (germline): LNHDA, SQIVND (reference sequence). The DNA for the CDR3 is TGTGCCAGTAGTCGAGCCACTGAAGCTTTCTTT. Translated, it gives CASSRATEAFF.

The chain has TRBV4-1 and TRBJ1-1; a possible D gene is TRBD1 (5 bases). Trimming took off 0 bases at V and 1 base at J, with 12 bases between the two ends. The CDR3 loop spans 16 amino acids. Germline CDR1 MGHRA, CDR2 YSYEKL. The chain's CDR3 is CASSQDWGTWNTEAFF. In DNA, the CDR3 is TGCGCCAGCAGCCAAGACTGGGGGACCTGGAACACTGAAGCTTTCTTT.

The gene calls are TRBV4-2 and TRBJ2-2; 13 positions agree with TRBD2. Unmatched junction bases numbered 3, after V lost 4 bases and J lost 4 bases. The CDR3 totals 16 residues. Germline V gene sequence: CDR1 LGHNA, CDR2 YNFKEQ. CDR3 nucleotides: TGTGCCAGCAGCCGCGGACTAGCGGGAGTCACCGGGGAGCTGTTTTTT. It specifies CASSRGLAGVTGELFF.

The chain combines TRBV19 with TRBJ1-1; D remains unclear. The CDR3 covers 13 residues. Germline V gene sequence: CDR1 LNHDA, CDR2 SQIVND (reference sequence). Trimming took 10 bases from V and 5 from J, leaving 17 bases between them. CDR3 sequence: CATTSVGKTEAFF. The CDR3 nucleotides are TGTGCCACCACGTCGGTAGGAAAGACTGAAGCTTTCTTT.

This chain links TRBV7-9 with TRBJ2-1, with D maybe TRBD2 (5 bases). Trimming shortened V by 5 bases and J by 8 bases, and 16 bases separated the two germline ends. Germline CDR1 reads SEHNR; CDR2 reads FQNEAQ (reference sequence). The CDR3 runs 14 residues. This CDR3 reads CASSRSGGFHEQFF. As DNA, the CDR3 is TGTGCCAGCAGCCGGAGCGGCGGGTTCCATGAGCAGTTCTTC.

The sample holds a few counts of this clonotype. DNA of the CDR3: TGTGCCAGCAGCTTAGATCGAGAAGGGCAGTACTTC. Translation: CASSLDREGQYF. The chain links TRBV11-3 to TRBJ2-7; D not certain. CDR1 is SGHNT and CDR2 is YENEEA in the germline V gene. V was trimmed by 0 bases and J by 9 bases, leaving 9 bases between them. The CDR3 has 12 amino acids.

CDR3 protein: CASSFPGADETQYF. The CDR3 DNA reads as TGTGCCAGCAGCTTCCCGGGGGCGGACGAGACCCAGTACTTC. The chain recombines TRBV4-2 with TRBJ2-5; either TRBD1 or TRBD2 may supply D (6 bases each). The V gene lost 5 bases and the J gene lost 5 bases, with 15 bases spanning the gap. Germline values: CDR1 LGHNA, CDR2 YNFKEQ. The CDR3 totals 14 residues.

The chain links TRBV9 to TRBJ2-1; TRBD1 is a possible D gene (5 bases). The length of the CDR3 is 16 residues. V shed 0 bases and J shed 0 bases, with 10 bases lying between them. Looked up from germline, CDR1 is SGDLS and CDR2 is YYNGEE. The DNA for the CDR3 is TGTGCCAGCAGCGTAGGGACACAAGGCTCCTACAATGAGCAGTTCTTC. Translating gives CASSVGTQGSYNEQFF.

This sequence joins TRBV11-2 and TRBJ2-1; D is possibly TRBD2 (5 bases). The CDR3 sequence is 15 residues long. From germline, CDR1 is SGHAT and CDR2 FQNNGV. Trimming took off 3 bases at V and 3 bases at J, with 12 bases between the two ends. The CDR3 protein is CASSLMGSNYNEQFF. CDR3 sequence (DNA): TGTGCCAGCAGCTTGATGGGGAGTAACTACAATGAGCAGTTCTTC.

This clonotype was observed a handful of times. The rearrangement links TRBV20-1 to TRBJ1-1; the match to TRBD1 covers 7 bases. This CDR3 region has 14 residues. Germline-derived CDR1 and CDR2 are DFQATT and SNEGSKA (reference sequence). The V segment lost 0 bases and the J segment 0 bases; nucleotides outside the gene matches: 1. The CDR3 sequence is CSARDGTVNTEAFF. CDR3 bases: TGCAGTGCTAGAGACGGGACAGTGAACACTGAAGCTTTCTTT.

The rearrangement uses TRBV29-1 and TRBJ2-7; 12 nucleotides agree with TRBD1. The germline CDR1 and CDR2 sequences are SQVTM and ANQGSEA. This CDR3 region has 13 residues. Trimming took 7 bases from V and 4 from J; bases not matched to a gene: 5. The chain's CDR3 is CSGQGQGAYEQYF. In DNA, the CDR3 is TGCAGCGGCCAGGGACAGGGGGCTTACGAGCAGTACTTC.

V is TRBV4-1 and J is TRBJ1-2; D gene uncertain. V gave up 4 bases and J gave up 3 bases, with 18 bases separating them. The CDR3 contains 16 residues. In germline, CDR1 is MGHRA, CDR2 YSYEKL. The chain's CDR3 is CASSPGVRARDYGYTF. DNA for the CDR3: TGCGCCAGCAGCCCCGGGGTTAGGGCCCGGGACTATGGCTACACCTTC.

The table lists this clonotype with a few counts. This chain uses TRBV5-1 with TRBJ2-7; TRBD1 agrees at 7 bases. Unmatched junction bases numbered 4, after V lost 1 base and J lost 3 bases. CDR1 and CDR2 from the germline V gene are SGHRS and YFSETQ. The CDR3 runs 14 residues. In nucleotides, the CDR3 is TGCGCCAGCAGCTTGAAGGGACAGAACTACGAGCAGTACTTC. It yields the protein CASSLKGQNYEQYF. The full variable domain, completed using reference TRBV5-1 and TRBJ2-7, is KAGVTQTPRYLIKTRGQQVTLSCSPISGHRSVSWYQQTPGQGLQFLFEYFSETQRNKGNFPGRFSGRQFSNSRSEMNVSTLELGDSALYLCASSLKGQNYEQYFGPGTRLTVT.

The table lists this clonotype with many counts. This rearrangement joins TRBV11-2 to TRBJ1-1; D is unclear. V was clipped by 1 base and J by 6 bases, with 9 bases between them. The CDR3 contains 13 residues. Germline CDR1 SGHAT, CDR2 FQNNGV. CDR3 nucleotides: TGTGCCAGCAGCTTAGTTGAGAAGTCTGAAGCTTTCTTT. It translates to CASSLVEKSEAFF.

This clonotype was detected a few times. The chain links TRBV7-3 to TRBJ1-2; the D gene is possibly TRBD1 (5 bases). Trimming pared 5 bases from V and 6 bases from J, leaving 22 bases between. CDR3 length: 16 amino acids. The germline gives CDR1 SGHTA, CDR2 FQGTGA. The chain's CDR3 is CASSPGGEGSKNGYTF. CDR3 nucleotide sequence: TGTGCCAGCAGCCCCGGGGGAGAGGGGAGTAAGAATGGCTACACCTTC.

The chain joins TRBV9 to TRBJ1-2, with 8 positions matching TRBD1. Per germline, CDR1 SGDLS and CDR2 YYNGEE. The CDR3 has 15 amino acids. The J segment lost 4 bases and the V segment lost 0 bases, leaving 5 bases of the junction unmatched. The CDR3 sequence: CASSVAPGGGYGYTF. The CDR3 region has the DNA TGTGCCAGCAGCGTAGCCCCAGGGGGCGGCTATGGCTACACCTTC.

This clonotype came up a few times. The chain couples TRBV30 to TRBJ2-3; weak D call: TRBD2 (6 bases). The germline V gene has CDR1 GTSNPN and CDR2 SVGIG (reference sequence). V was cut by 8 bases and J by 8 bases, with 11 bases left in between. This CDR3 spans 10 amino acids. The CDR3 spells CALRGGTQYF. CDR3 DNA: TGTGCCCTAAGGGGAGGTACGCAGTATTTT. The complete variable domain, with remaining parts taken from reference TRBV30 and TRBJ2-3, reads SQTIHQWPATLVQPVGSPLSLECTVEGTSNPNLYWYRQAAGRGLQLLFYSVGIGQISSEVPQNLSASRPQDRQFILSSKKLLLSDSGFYLCALRGGTQYFGPGTRLTVL.

In the case of this clonotype: At one of its ends the junction is not consistent with the germline gene, which may arise from a read error. V usage is TRBV7-9 and J usage is TRBJ1-1; the D is unclear. Germline-derived CDR1 and CDR2 are SEHNR and FQNEAQ (reference sequence). There are 16 residues in the CDR3. The CDR3 DNA follows: TGTTCCAGCAGCTTTAGGGTGGGGATTTGGAACACTGAAGCTTTCTTT. Translation: CSSSFRVGIWNTEAFF.

CDR3 loop: CATSQTGTTDSPLHF. In DNA, the CDR3 is TGTGCCACCAGTCAAACCGGGACTACGGATTCACCCCTCCACTTT. The chain couples TRBV15 to TRBJ1-6; the D gene is possibly TRBD1 (5 bases). The CDR3 spans 15 residues. Trimming removed 6 bases from V and 8 bases from J, with 17 bases in between. Germline CDR1 LNHNV, CDR2 YYDKDF (reference sequence).

The gene calls are TRBV20-1 and TRBJ1-2; TRBD1 agrees at 9 bases. Per germline, CDR1 DFQATT and CDR2 SNEGSKA (reference sequence). This CDR3 is built from 14 residues. V was pared by 2 bases and J by 7 bases, with 8 bases of the junction left unmatched. The CDR3 DNA reads as TGCAGTGCTAGACCCCTACAGGGGGCTCGTGGCTACACCTTC. It is translated as CSARPLQGARGYTF.

This clonotype was seen a few times. This chain joins TRBV12-3 or TRBV12-4 and TRBJ2-1; tentatively, D is TRBD2 (6 bases). Trimming cost V 6 bases and J 8 bases, with 17 bases left between them. This CDR3 has 14 amino acids. CDR3 region: CASSSFLGGDEQFF. CDR3 bases: TGTGCCAGCAGCTCCTTTCTTGGCGGGGATGAGCAGTTCTTC.

There are a few counts of this clonotype. CDR3: CASSLDSGSLYEQYF. Written as DNA, the CDR3 is TGCGCCAGCAGCTTGGACAGCGGTTCCCTCTACGAGCAGTACTTC. The chain carries TRBV5-1 and TRBJ2-7, with D perhaps matching TRBD2 (5 bases). V shed 0 bases and J shed 3 bases, with 13 bases lying between them. The germline CDR1 and CDR2 sequences are SGHRS and YFSETQ. The CDR3 length is 15 residues.

This clonotype has at least ten counts. V is TRBV6-5 and J is TRBJ1-1, with TRBD1 matching over 11 bases. The CDR3 covers 14 residues. J was trimmed by 6 bases and V by 5 bases; bases with no gene match: 5. Germline-derived CDR1 and CDR2 are MNHEY and SVGAGI. The CDR3 sequence: CASSPSGQGAEAFF. The DNA of the CDR3 is TGTGCCAGCAGTCCATCGGGACAGGGGGCTGAAGCTTTCTTT.

This clonotype appeared a few times. This sequence joins TRBV4-1 and TRBJ2-3, with unresolved D. Trimming left V 0 bases short and J 2 bases short, with 12 bases between. Germline CDR1 reads MGHRA; CDR2 reads YSYEKL. The CDR3 sequence is 16 residues long. The DNA of the CDR3 is TGCGCCAGCAGCCAAGAGAAGGGCCGGATCACAGATACGCAGTATTTT. Protein product: CASSQEKGRITDTQYF.

The V and J genes are TRBV10-3 and TRBJ2-7; no definite D call. Trimming pared 6 bases from V and 0 bases from J, leaving 9 bases between. The CDR3 contains 13 residues. The germline V gene has CDR1 ENHRY and CDR2 SYGVKD. The CDR3 nucleotides are TGTGCCATCAGGCCAGGTTTCTCCTACGAGCAGTACTTC. Translated, it gives CAIRPGFSYEQYF.

The chain is built from TRBV5-6 and TRBJ2-1; D is possibly TRBD1 (6 bases). Germline CDR1 SGHDT, CDR2 YYEEEE. The CDR3 runs 13 residues. Trimming shortened V by 4 bases and J by 9 bases, and 14 bases separated the two germline ends. CDR3 residues: CASSHYRVSEQFF. The CDR3 DNA is TGTGCCAGCAGCCATTACAGGGTTAGTGAGCAGTTCTTC.

This clonotype was seen more than once but under ten times. The chain has TRBV5-6 and TRBJ2-1; D perhaps matches TRBD2 (6 bases). CDR1 and CDR2 from the germline V gene are SGHDT and YYEEEE. Trimming stripped 4 bases from V and 3 bases from J, with 23 bases between. This CDR3 contains 18 residues. The CDR3 DNA is TGTGCCAGCAGCAATCGAATGACCGGGACTCCAAACTACAATGAGCAGTTCTTC. Amino acid sequence: CASSNRMTGTPNYNEQFF.